This entry lists 20 T cell receptor beta chains sequenced from one sample in a study of T cell responses to AZD1222 COVID-19 vaccine. Clones were sequenced by immunoSEQ multiplex PCR, and TCRdb holds only the in-frame ones, with some missing. The sample records more than 90,000 clones, approximately 84% being singletons. The input for sequencing was peripheral blood, taken on day 0 of AZD1222 vaccination. These receptors all come from an adult in good health.

The CDR3 bases are TGTGCCAGCAGCCCTAGGAGGGGGCCCACAGATACGCAGTATTTT. It yields the protein CASSPRRGPTDTQYF. The genes are TRBV7-3 and TRBJ2-3; tentative D call: TRBD1 (7 bases). V lost 5 bases, J lost 2 bases, and 14 bases lay in between. This CDR3 has 15 residues. The germline V gene has CDR1 SGHTA and CDR2 FQGTGA.

The sample holds a few counts of this clone. The chain couples TRBV4-2 to TRBJ1-3, with no clear D. The CDR3 spans 16 residues. The V and J ends lost 4 bases and 2 bases respectively, with 15 bases between them. The germline V gene encodes CDR1 LGHNA and CDR2 YNFKEQ. This chain's CDR3 is CASSRDGGFAGNTIYF. The CDR3 nucleotides are TGTGCCAGCAGCCGGGATGGCGGTTTTGCTGGAAACACCATATATTTT.

Points on this clone: The junction differs from germline at one of its ends, possibly a read error. CDR3 protein: CASSFQQVYDYTF. The CDR3 DNA follows: TGTGCCAGCAGTTTTCAGCAGGTATATGACTACACCTTC. V and J are TRBV12-3 or TRBV12-4 and TRBJ1-2, with no clear D. This CDR3 is built from 13 residues.

V gene TRBV29-1 combines with J gene TRBJ2-1; tentatively, D is TRBD2 (5 bases). The CDR3 consists of 15 residues. CDR1 and CDR2 (germline): SQVTM, ANQGSEA. Trimming took 8 bases from V and 3 from J, leaving 20 bases between them. The CDR3 loop reads CSTSGEISLYNEQFF. The DNA of the CDR3 is TGCAGCACAAGTGGGGAGATTAGCCTCTACAATGAGCAGTTCTTC.

This clone was observed a single time. The rearrangement uses TRBV13 and TRBJ1-1, with TRBD1 matching 10 bases. The CDR3 is 14 residues long. The trim removed 4 bases at V and 5 bases at J, leaving 4 bases unmatched. Per germline, CDR1 PRHDT and CDR2 FYEKMQ (reference sequence). CDR3 bases: TGTGCCAGCAGCTCAGACAGGGGGCGGACTGAAGCTTTCTTT. Translating gives CASSSDRGRTEAFF.

The chain is built from TRBV7-7 and TRBJ2-5, with 8 nucleotides matching TRBD2. The germline gives CDR1 SSHAT, CDR2 FNYEAQ (reference sequence). CDR3 length equals 15 residues. CDR3 sequence reads: CASSSGGGSQETQYF. CDR3 in DNA: TGTGCTAGTTCTTCAGGCGGGGGGTCCCAAGAGACCCAGTACTTC.

This chain links TRBV3-1 (or the pseudogene TRBV3-2) with TRBJ1-3; unclear D gene. Trimming cost V 1 base and J 0 bases, with 7 bases left between them. Germline V gene data show CDR1 as LGHDT and CDR2 as YNNKEL (reference sequence). The CDR3 is 15 amino acids. The CDR3 coding sequence is TGTGCCAGCAGCCAAGTGCGGGGCTCTGGAAACACCATATATTTT. Encoded protein: CASSQVRGSGNTIYF.

This clone was found a few times. One end of the junction varies from germline; a read error may be responsible. The chain is built from TRBV7-9 and TRBJ2-1; 7 bases agree with TRBD2. The CDR3 has 13 residues. CDR1 is SEHNR, CDR2 FQNEAQ, per germline (reference sequence). The CDR3 protein is CASSFGGRLATLF. CDR3 nucleotide sequence: TGTGCCAGCAGCTTCGGGGGGAGACTAGCCACGCTCTTC.

V gene TRBV5-1 combines with J gene TRBJ1-4; D may be TRBD1 (6 bases). The CDR3 extends over 14 amino acids. CDR1 is SGHRS, CDR2 YFSETQ, per germline. V dropped 6 bases and J dropped 8 bases, with 17 bases sitting between them. The CDR3, as DNA: TGCGCCAGCACCATTTCAGGAGGGGGGGAAAAACTGTTTTTT. Translated, it gives CASTISGGGEKLFF.

The rearrangement links TRBV7-2 to TRBJ1-5; 9 bases align to TRBD1. The CDR3 is 14 residues long. The germline V gene has CDR1 SGHTA and CDR2 FQGNSA. The V segment lost 5 bases and the J segment 8 bases; nucleotides outside the gene matches: 7. CDR3 nucleotides: TGTGCCAGCAGCCCCGGACAGGGGAAAAAGCCCCAGCATTTT. It is translated as CASSPGQGKKPQHF.

This chain joins TRBV5-6 and TRBJ2-1; 11 bases map to TRBD2. Looked up from germline, CDR1 is SGHDT and CDR2 is YYEEEE. The trim removed 5 bases at V and 5 bases at J, leaving 6 bases unmatched. The CDR3 loop spans 15 amino acids. The CDR3 region has the DNA TGTGCCAGCAGGCCACGGGGACTAGCGGACAATGAGCAGTTCTTC. The encoded protein is CASRPRGLADNEQFF.

This clone appeared many times. The chain is built from TRBV2 and TRBJ1-2; TRBD1 agrees at 7 bases. The CDR3 runs 15 residues. The J segment lost 5 bases and the V segment lost 3 bases, leaving 9 bases of the junction unmatched. The germline gives CDR1 SNHLY, CDR2 FYNNEI. The DNA of the CDR3 is TGTGCCAGCAGTGATCTCCAGGGGGTCGAGTATGGCTACACCTTC. Amino acid sequence: CASSDLQGVEYGYTF.

The chain is built from TRBV15 and TRBJ1-4; a possible D gene is TRBD1 (5 bases). The CDR3 consists of 13 residues. Germline values: CDR1 LNHNV, CDR2 YYDKDF (reference sequence). Trimming took 11 bases from V and 5 from J, leaving 15 bases between them. CDR3 nucleotides: TGTGCCCCCATCCAGGGAAAAAATGAAAAACTGTTTTTT. Translation gives CAPIQGKNEKLFF.

The CDR3 region has the DNA TGTGCCAGCAGCTTGGACCACCAGCCCCAGCATTTT. Translated: CASSLDHQPQHF. The genes are TRBV5-4 and TRBJ1-5; D remains unclear. Germline values: CDR1 SGHNT, CDR2 YYREEE (reference sequence). Between the trimmed V and J ends, which lost 0 bases and 7 bases, there was a span of 5 bases. The CDR3 is 12 amino acids.

The chain couples TRBV4-1 to TRBJ2-7; 7 bases align to TRBD1. V trimming: 3 bases; J trimming: 1 base; junction bases outside the gene matches: 6. The length of the CDR3 is 15 residues. CDR1 and CDR2 (germline): MGHRA, YSYEKL. The CDR3 nucleotides read TGCGCCAGCAGCCACAGGACAGGTCCATCCTACGAGCAGTACTTC. This codes for CASSHRTGPSYEQYF.

This chain links TRBV7-2 with TRBJ2-1; TRBD2 matches 10 bases. CDR3 size: 16 residues. Germline values: CDR1 SGHTA, CDR2 FQGNSA. V dropped 0 bases and J dropped 8; count of bases not matched to a gene: 7. The CDR3 coding sequence is TGTGCCAGCAGCTTAGCAAGGCTAGCGGGAGTCGATGAGCAGTTCTTC. The encoded protein is CASSLARLAGVDEQFF. Full variable domain (outside the CDR3, taken from reference TRBV7-2 and TRBJ2-1): GAGVSQSPSNKVTEKGKDVELRCDPISGHTALYWYRQSLGQGLEFLIYFQGNSAPDKSGLPSDRFSAERTGGSVSTLTIQRTQQEDSAVYLCASSLARLAGVDEQFFGPGTRLTVL.

The chain combines TRBV7-9 with TRBJ2-1, with D possibly matching TRBD2 (5 bases). V lost 0 bases, J lost 8 bases, and 11 bases lay in between. The CDR3 totals 14 residues. The germline CDR1 and CDR2 sequences are SEHNR and FQNEAQ (reference sequence). CDR3 nucleotides: TGTGCCAGCAGCTTAGCGTGGAGCGGCGATGAGCAGTTCTTC. Amino acids: CASSLAWSGDEQFF.

The CDR3 coding sequence is TGTGCCAGCAGAGACGGAGACAGCTACCTCTACGAGCAGTACTTC. Amino acids: CASRDGDSYLYEQYF. This chain uses TRBV6-5 with TRBJ2-7; D is perhaps TRBD1 (5 bases). V was trimmed by 6 bases and J by 3 bases, leaving 18 bases between them. Germline lookup yields CDR1 MNHEY and CDR2 SVGAGI. The CDR3 length is 15 residues.

The chain employs TRBV29-1 and TRBJ2-7, with TRBD2 identical over 8 bases. Germline V gives CDR1 SQVTM, CDR2 ANQGSEA. This CDR3 has 14 amino acids. The ends lost 3 bases at V and 4 bases at J; junction bases unmatched: 8. CDR3 nucleotides: TGCAGCGTTGAGGATGGAGCGGGAGCTTACGAGCAGTACTTC. Translating gives CSVEDGAGAYEQYF.

The count of this clone is one. The chain combines TRBV11-2 with TRBJ2-2; the D is unclear. CDR1 SGHAT and CDR2 FQNNGV come from the germline V gene. Trimming left V 2 bases short and J 6 bases short, with 4 bases between. This CDR3 spans 12 amino acids. The CDR3 nucleotides read TGTGCCAGCAGCTTATTCGCCGGGGAGCTGTTTTTT. Protein: CASSLFAGELFF.